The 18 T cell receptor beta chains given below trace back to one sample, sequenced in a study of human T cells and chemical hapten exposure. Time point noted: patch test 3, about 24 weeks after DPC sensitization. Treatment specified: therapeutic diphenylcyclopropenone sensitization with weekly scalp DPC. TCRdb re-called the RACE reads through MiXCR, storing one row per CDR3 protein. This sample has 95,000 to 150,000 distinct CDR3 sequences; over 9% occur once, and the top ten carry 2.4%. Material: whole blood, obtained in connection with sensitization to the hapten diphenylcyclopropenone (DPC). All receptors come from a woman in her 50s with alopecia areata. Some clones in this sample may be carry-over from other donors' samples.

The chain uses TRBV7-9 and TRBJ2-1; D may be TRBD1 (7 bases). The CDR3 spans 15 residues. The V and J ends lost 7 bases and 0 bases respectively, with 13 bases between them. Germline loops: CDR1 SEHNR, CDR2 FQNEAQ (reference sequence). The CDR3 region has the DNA TGTGCCAGCATCCAGGGGGGCCTCTCCTACAATGAGCAGTTCTTC. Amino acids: CASIQGGLSYNEQFF. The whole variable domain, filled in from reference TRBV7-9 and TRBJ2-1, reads DTGVSQNPRHKITKRGQNVTFRCDPISEHNRLYWYRQTLGQGPEFLTYFQNEAQLEKSRLLSDRFSAERPKGSFSTLEIQRTEQGDSAMYLCASIQGGLSYNEQFFGPGTRLTVL.

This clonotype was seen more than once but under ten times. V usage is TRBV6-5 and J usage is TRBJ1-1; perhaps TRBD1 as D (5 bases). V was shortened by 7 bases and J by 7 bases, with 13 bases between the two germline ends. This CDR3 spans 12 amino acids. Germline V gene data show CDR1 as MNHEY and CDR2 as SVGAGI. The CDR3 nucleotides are TGTGCCAGCAATGGGGGGGGGGATGAAGCTTTCTTT. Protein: CASNGGGDEAFF.

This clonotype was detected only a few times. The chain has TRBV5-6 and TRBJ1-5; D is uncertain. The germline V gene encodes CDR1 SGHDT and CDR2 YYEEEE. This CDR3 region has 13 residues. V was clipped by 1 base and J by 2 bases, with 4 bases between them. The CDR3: CASSLRRNQPQHF. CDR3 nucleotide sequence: TGTGCCAGCAGCTTGCGGCGCAATCAGCCCCAGCATTTT.

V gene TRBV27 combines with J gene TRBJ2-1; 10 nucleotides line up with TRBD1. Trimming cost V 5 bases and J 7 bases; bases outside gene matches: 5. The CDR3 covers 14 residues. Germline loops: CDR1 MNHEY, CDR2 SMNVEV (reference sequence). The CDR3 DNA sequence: TGTGCCAGCAGTCCCCGGGACAGGGGTAATGAGCAGTTCTTC. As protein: CASSPRDRGNEQFF.

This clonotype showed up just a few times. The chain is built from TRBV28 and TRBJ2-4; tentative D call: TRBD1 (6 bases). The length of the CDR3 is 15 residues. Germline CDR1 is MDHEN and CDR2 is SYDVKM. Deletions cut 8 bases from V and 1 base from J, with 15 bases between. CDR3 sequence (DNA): TGTGCCAGCCCTAAGAGGGACATCGCCAAAAACATTCAGTACTTC. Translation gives CASPKRDIAKNIQYF.

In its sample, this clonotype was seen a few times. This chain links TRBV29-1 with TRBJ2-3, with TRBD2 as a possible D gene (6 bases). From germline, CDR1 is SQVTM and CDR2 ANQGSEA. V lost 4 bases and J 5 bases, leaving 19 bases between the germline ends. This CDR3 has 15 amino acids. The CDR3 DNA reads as TGCAGCGTTGGAGGGGAAGCGGGCCTGGGAGATACGCAGTATTTT. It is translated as CSVGGEAGLGDTQYF.

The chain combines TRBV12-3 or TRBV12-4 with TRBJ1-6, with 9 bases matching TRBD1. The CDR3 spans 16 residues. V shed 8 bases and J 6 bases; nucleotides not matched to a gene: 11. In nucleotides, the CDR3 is TGTGCCAGCCGTCCCGGACAGGGGTCGGTTAATTCACCCCTCCACTTT. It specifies CASRPGQGSVNSPLHF.

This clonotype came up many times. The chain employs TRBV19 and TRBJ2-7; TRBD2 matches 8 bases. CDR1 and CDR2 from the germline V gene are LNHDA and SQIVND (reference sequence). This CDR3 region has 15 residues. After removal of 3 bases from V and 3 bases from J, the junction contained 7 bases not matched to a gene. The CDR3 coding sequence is TGTGCCAGTAGTATGTCTAGAGCGGGGGTCTACGAGCAGTACTTC. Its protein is CASSMSRAGVYEQYF. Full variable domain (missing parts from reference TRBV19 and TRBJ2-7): DGGITQSPKYLFRKEGQNVTLSCEQNLNHDAMYWYRQDPGQGLRLIYYSQIVNDFQKGDIAEGYSVSREKKESFPLTVTSAQKNPTAFYLCASSMSRAGVYEQYFGPGTRLTVT.

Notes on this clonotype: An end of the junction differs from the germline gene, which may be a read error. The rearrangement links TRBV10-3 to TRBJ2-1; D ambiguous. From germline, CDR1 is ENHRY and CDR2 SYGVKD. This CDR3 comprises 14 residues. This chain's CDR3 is CAIGDGFIYNEQFF. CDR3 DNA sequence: TGTGCCATCGGTGACGGGTTTATCTACAATGAGCAGTTCTTC.

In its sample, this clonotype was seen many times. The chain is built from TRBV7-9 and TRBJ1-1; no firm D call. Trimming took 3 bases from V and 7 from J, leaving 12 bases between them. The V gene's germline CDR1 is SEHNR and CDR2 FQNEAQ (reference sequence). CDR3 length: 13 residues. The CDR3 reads CASSFSRGGEAFF. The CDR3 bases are TGTGCCAGCAGCTTCTCCCGAGGAGGTGAAGCTTTCTTT. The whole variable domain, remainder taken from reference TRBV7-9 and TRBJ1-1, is DTGVSQNPRHKITKRGQNVTFRCDPISEHNRLYWYRQTLGQGPEFLTYFQNEAQLEKSRLLSDRFSAERPKGSFSTLEIQRTEQGDSAMYLCASSFSRGGEAFFGQGTRLTVV.

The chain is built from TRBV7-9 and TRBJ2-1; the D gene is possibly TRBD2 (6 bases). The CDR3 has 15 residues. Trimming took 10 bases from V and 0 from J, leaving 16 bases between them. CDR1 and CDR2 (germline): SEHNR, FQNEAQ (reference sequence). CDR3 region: CATLLAESSYNEQFF. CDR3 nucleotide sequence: TGTGCCACTCTCTTAGCGGAGAGCTCCTACAATGAGCAGTTCTTC.

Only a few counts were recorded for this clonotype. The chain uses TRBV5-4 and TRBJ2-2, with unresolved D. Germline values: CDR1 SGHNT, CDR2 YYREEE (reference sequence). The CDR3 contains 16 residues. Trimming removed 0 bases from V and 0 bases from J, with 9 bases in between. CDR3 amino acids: CASSLGGMANTGELFF. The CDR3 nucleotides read TGTGCCAGCAGCTTGGGGGGAATGGCGAACACCGGGGAGCTGTTTTTT.

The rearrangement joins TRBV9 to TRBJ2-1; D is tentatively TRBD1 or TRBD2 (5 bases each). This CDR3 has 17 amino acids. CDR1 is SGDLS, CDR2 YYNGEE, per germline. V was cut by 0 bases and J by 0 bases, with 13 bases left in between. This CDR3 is CASSVAPGPSSYNEQFF. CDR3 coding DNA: TGTGCCAGCAGCGTAGCTCCGGGACCCAGCTCCTACAATGAGCAGTTCTTC.

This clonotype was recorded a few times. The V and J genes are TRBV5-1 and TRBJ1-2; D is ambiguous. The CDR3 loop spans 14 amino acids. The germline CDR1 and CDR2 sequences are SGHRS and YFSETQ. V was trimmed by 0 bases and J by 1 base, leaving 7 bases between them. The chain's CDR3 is CASSLDAVNYGYTF. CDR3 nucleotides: TGCGCCAGCAGCTTGGACGCAGTTAACTATGGCTACACCTTC.

The CDR3 reads CASSLDIIPGELFF. CDR3 bases: TGTGCCAGCAGTTTAGACATAATCCCCGGGGAGCTGTTTTTT. This sequence joins TRBV12-3 or TRBV12-4 and TRBJ2-2; no reliable D call. Trimming took off 1 base at V and 6 bases at J, with 9 bases between the two ends. The CDR3 totals 14 residues.

CDR3 protein: CASRKGGQETQYF. In nucleotides, the CDR3 is TGCGCCAGCAGGAAAGGGGGCCAAGAGACCCAGTACTTC. This chain joins TRBV5-1 and TRBJ2-5, with D perhaps TRBD1 (6 bases). V lost 5 bases, J lost 1 base, and 9 bases lay in between. The CDR3 totals 13 residues. From germline, CDR1 is SGHRS and CDR2 YFSETQ.

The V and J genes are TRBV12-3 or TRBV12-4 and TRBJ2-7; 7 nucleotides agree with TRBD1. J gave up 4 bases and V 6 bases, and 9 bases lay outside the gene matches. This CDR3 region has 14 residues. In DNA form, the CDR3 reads TGTGCCAGCAGCCTCGGACAGGATCCATACGAGCAGTACTTC. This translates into CASSLGQDPYEQYF.

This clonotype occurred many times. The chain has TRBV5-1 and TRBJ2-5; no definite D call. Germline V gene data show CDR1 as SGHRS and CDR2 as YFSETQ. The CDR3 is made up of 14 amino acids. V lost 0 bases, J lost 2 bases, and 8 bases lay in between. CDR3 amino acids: CASSLGGFQETQYF. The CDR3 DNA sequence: TGCGCCAGCAGCTTGGGAGGATTTCAAGAGACCCAGTACTTC. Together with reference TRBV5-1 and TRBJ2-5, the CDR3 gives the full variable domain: KAGVTQTPRYLIKTRGQQVTLSCSPISGHRSVSWYQQTPGQGLQFLFEYFSETQRNKGNFPGRFSGRQFSNSRSEMNVSTLELGDSALYLCASSLGGFQETQYFGPGTRLLVL.